This T cell receptor beta chain was captured by sequencing in a study of cytomegalovirus exposure and HLA in healthy donors. Across the study: Among around 400 genotyped donors, more than 65% fell in the Caucasian-associated ancestry cluster.

The PCR used 60 Vbeta and 13 Jbeta primers. Using immunoSEQ multiplex PCR, the repertoire was profiled, and TCRdb retains in-frame clones only, with some absent. Of about 59,000 clones listed, 70% to 75% are singletons. Germline CDR1 is SGHDN and CDR2 is FVKESK. This CDR3 is 16 amino acids long. The V end lost 4 bases, the J end lost 1 base, and 16 bases lay between the germline ends. Broader study findings: Usually a TCR sequence was rare, but some public TCRs were found in many donors.

Concerning this clone itself: Its antigen is currently unknown.

This receptor was identified in a man under 40 in good health and CMV-seropositive. The sequenced sample consisted of PBMCs. The chain has TRBV14 and TRBJ1-2; D perhaps matches TRBD1 (5 bases). The CDR3 DNA sequence: TGTGCCAGCAGCCGAGGGACTGGATCTGGTAACTATGGCTACACCTTC. Translation gives CASSRGTGSGNYGYTF. The complete variable domain, with remaining parts taken from reference TRBV14 and TRBJ1-2, reads EAGVTQFPSHSVIEKGQTVTLRCDPISGHDNLYWYRRVMGKEIKFLLHFVKESKQDESGMPNNRFLAERTGGTYSTLKVQPAELEDSGVYFCASSRGTGSGNYGYTFGSGTRLTVV.